This T cell receptor beta chain is from a study of patients and donors after allogeneic stem cell transplantation. TCRdb ran MiXCR on the RT-PCR reads and lists one entry per CDR3 protein. Of around 160,000 distinct CDR3 sequences listed, approximately 28% are singletons. This clonotype was seen only a few times. Germline CDR1 and CDR2: DFQATT and SNEGSKA (reference sequence). The CDR3 is 10 amino acids. V was pared by 3 bases and J by 7 bases, with 6 bases between. The chain carries TRBV20-1 and TRBJ1-2, with unresolved D. Source material: blood, either unsorted or a sorted T cell fraction (not recorded which). The receptor's source is a human donor who was either an allogeneic HSCT recipient or a stem cell or donor lymphocyte infusion donor (not recorded which). It is not recorded whose cells these are; they may come from a transplant donor. The CDR3 loop is CSASFGGYTF. CDR3 coding DNA: TGCAGTGCTAGCTTTGGTGGCTACACCTTC.